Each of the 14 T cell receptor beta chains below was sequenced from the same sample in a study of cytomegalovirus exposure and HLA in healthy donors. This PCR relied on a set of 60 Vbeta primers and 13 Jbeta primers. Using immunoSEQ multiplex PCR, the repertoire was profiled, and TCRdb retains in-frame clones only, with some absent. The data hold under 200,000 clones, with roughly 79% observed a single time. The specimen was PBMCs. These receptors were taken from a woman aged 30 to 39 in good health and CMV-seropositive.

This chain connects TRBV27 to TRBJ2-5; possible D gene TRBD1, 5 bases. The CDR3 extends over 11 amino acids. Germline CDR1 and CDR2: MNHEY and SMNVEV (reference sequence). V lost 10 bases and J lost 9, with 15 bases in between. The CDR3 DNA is TGTGCCAACATCGAGAAGGGGTCCCAGTACTTC. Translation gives CANIEKGSQYF.

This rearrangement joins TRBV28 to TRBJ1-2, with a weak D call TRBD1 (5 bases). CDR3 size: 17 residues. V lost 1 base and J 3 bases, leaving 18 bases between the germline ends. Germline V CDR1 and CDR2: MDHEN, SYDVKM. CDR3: CASSLSGLGRADYGYTF. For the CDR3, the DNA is TGTGCCAGCAGTTTATCTGGCCTAGGCAGGGCAGACTATGGCTACACCTTC.

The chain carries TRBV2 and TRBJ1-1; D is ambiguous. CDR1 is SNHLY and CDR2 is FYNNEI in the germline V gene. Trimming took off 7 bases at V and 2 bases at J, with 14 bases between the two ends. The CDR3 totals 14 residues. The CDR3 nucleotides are TGTGCCAGCACCTCCGAGGGAGGTAACACTGAAGCTTTCTTT. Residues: CASTSEGGNTEAFF. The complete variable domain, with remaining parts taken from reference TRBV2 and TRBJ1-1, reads EPEVTQTPSHQVTQMGQEVILRCVPISNHLYFYWYRQILGQKVEFLVSFYNNEISEKSEIFDDQFSVERPDGSNFTLKIRSTKLEDSAMYFCASTSEGGNTEAFFGQGTRLTVV.

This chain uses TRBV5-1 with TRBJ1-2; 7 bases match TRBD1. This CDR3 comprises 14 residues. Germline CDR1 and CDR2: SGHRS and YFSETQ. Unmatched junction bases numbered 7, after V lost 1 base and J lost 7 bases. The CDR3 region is CASSLTGAPGGYTF. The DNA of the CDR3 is TGCGCCAGCAGCTTGACAGGGGCGCCGGGTGGCTACACCTTC.

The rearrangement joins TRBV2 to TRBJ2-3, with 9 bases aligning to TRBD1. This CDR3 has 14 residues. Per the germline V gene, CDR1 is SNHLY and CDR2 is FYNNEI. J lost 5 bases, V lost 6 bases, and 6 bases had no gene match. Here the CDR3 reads CASSLQGAKDTQYF. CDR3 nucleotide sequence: TGTGCCAGCAGCCTACAGGGGGCGAAAGATACGCAGTATTTT.

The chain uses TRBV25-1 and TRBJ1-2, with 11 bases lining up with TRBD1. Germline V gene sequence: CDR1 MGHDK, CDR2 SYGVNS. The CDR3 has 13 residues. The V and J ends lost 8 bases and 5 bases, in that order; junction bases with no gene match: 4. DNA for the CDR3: TGTGCCAGCGCTGGGACAGGGGGGTATGGCTACACCTTC. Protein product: CASAGTGGYGYTF.

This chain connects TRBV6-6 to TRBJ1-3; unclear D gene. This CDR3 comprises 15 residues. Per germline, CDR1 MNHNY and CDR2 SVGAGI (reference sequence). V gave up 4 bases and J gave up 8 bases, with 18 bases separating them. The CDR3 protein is CASSWPGERKDTIYF. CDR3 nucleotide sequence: TGTGCCAGCAGTTGGCCGGGAGAGAGAAAGGACACCATATATTTT.

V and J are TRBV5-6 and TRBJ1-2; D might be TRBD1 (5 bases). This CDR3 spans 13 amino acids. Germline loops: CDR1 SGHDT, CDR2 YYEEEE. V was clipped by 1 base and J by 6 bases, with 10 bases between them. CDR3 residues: CASSLNRLHGYTF. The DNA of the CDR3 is TGTGCCAGCAGCTTGAACAGGTTACATGGCTACACCTTC.

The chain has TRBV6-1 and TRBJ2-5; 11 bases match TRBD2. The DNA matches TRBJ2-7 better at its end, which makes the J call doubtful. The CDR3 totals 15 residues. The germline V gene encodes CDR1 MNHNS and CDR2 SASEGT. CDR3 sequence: CASSEIAGGPYEQYF. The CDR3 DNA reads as TGTGCCAGCAGTGAAATAGCGGGAGGGCCCTACGAGCAGTACTTC.

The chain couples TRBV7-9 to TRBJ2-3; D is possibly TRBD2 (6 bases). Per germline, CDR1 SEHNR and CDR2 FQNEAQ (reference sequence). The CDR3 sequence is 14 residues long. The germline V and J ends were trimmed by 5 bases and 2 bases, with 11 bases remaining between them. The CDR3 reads CASSMGLLTDTQYF. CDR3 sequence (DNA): TGTGCCAGCAGCATGGGACTGCTCACAGATACGCAGTATTTT.

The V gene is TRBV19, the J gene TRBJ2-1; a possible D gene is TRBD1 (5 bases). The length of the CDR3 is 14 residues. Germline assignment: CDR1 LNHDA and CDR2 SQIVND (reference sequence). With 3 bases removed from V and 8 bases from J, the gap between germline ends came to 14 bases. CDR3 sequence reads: CASSIKSIRDEQFF. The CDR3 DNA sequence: TGTGCCAGTAGTATTAAGAGCATCAGGGATGAGCAGTTCTTC.

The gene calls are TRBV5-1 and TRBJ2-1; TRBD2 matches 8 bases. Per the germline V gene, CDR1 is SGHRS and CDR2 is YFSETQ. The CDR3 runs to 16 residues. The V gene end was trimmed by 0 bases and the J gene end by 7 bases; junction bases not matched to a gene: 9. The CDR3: CASSLVPGGPWNEQFF. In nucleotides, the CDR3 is TGCGCCAGCAGCTTGGTCCCGGGAGGGCCGTGGAATGAGCAGTTCTTC. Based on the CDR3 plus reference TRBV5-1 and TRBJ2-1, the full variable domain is KAGVTQTPRYLIKTRGQQVTLSCSPISGHRSVSWYQQTPGQGLQFLFEYFSETQRNKGNFPGRFSGRQFSNSRSEMNVSTLELGDSALYLCASSLVPGGPWNEQFFGPGTRLTVL.

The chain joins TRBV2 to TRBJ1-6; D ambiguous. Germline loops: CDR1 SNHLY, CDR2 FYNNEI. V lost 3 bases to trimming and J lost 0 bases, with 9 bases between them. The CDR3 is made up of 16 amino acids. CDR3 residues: CASSDRSRSYNSPLHF. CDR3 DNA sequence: TGTGCCAGCAGTGACAGGTCCCGCTCCTATAATTCACCCCTCCACTTT. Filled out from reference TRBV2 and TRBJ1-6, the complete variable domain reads EPEVTQTPSHQVTQMGQEVILRCVPISNHLYFYWYRQILGQKVEFLVSFYNNEISEKSEIFDDQFSVERPDGSNFTLKIRSTKLEDSAMYFCASSDRSRSYNSPLHFGNGTRLTVT.

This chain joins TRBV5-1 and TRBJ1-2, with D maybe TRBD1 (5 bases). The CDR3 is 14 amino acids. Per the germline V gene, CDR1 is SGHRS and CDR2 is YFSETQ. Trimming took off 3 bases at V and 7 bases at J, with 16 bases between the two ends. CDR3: CASSYSRDSSGYTF. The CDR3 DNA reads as TGCGCCAGCAGCTACTCCAGGGATTCGAGTGGCTACACCTTC.